One and the same sample provided the 19 T cell receptor beta chains below, sequenced in a study of cytomegalovirus exposure and HLA in healthy donors. The PCR was carried out with 60 Vbeta primers and 13 Jbeta primers. TCRdb's table, derived via immunoSEQ multiplex PCR, lists solely in-frame clones and lacks some. The table has 100,000 to 150,000 clones, 80% seen once. The sequenced material came from PBMCs. Every receptor here comes from a man aged 25 to 40 in good health and CMV-seropositive.

This sequence joins TRBV11-3 and TRBJ2-2, with 7 bases fitting TRBD2. This CDR3 region has 17 residues. Per the germline V gene, CDR1 is SGHNT and CDR2 is YENEEA. The V segment lost 4 bases and the J segment 3 bases; nucleotides outside the gene matches: 11. CDR3 sequence (DNA): TGTGCCAGCAGCTCGGGGGGTCAGAAGGGAGACACCGGGGAGCTGTTTTTT. Translated: CASSSGGQKGDTGELFF.

The chain carries TRBV7-2 and TRBJ1-1; TRBD1 is a possible D gene (5 bases). This CDR3 has 15 amino acids. CDR1 is SGHTA and CDR2 is FQGNSA in the germline V gene. Trimming removed 3 bases from V and 1 base from J, with 12 bases in between. The CDR3 region is CASSLVERGNTEAFF. DNA for the CDR3: TGTGCCAGCAGCTTGGTGGAAAGGGGGAACACTGAAGCTTTCTTT.

This chain links TRBV6-1 with TRBJ2-7; 8 positions match TRBD2. Per germline, CDR1 MNHNS and CDR2 SASEGT. The CDR3 spans 15 residues. V shed 2 bases and J 1 base; nucleotides not matched to a gene: 4. In DNA, the CDR3 is TGTGCCAGCAGTGAAATCGCGGGGGGATCCTACGAGCAGTACTTC. Protein product: CASSEIAGGSYEQYF.

This chain links TRBV11-2 with TRBJ2-2; possibly TRBD1 for D (6 bases). This CDR3 is built from 14 residues. Germline values: CDR1 SGHAT, CDR2 FQNNGV. Trimming left V 2 bases short and J 5 bases short, with 9 bases between. CDR3 DNA sequence: TGTGCCAGCAGCTTACGTCAGGGGACCGGGGAGCTGTTTTTT. Its protein product is CASSLRQGTGELFF.

This chain joins TRBV2 and TRBJ1-1; the match to TRBD1 covers 8 bases. With 6 bases clipped from V and 6 bases from J, the junction kept 9 bases outside the gene matches. The germline V gene encodes CDR1 SNHLY and CDR2 FYNNEI. CDR3 length: 14 residues. As DNA, the CDR3 is TGTGCCAGCAGACTTACAGGGGGGCGGGCTGAAGCTTTCTTT. Amino acid sequence: CASRLTGGRAEAFF.

The J gene is TRBJ2-1, the V gene TRBV5-1, with D possibly TRBD2 on 7 matching bases. V gave up 4 bases and J gave up 6 bases, with 11 bases separating them. From germline, CDR1 is SGHRS and CDR2 YFSETQ. This CDR3 has 13 residues. The CDR3, as DNA: TGCGCCAGCAGCACCGGGGGGCGCAATGAGCAGTTCTTC. It is translated as CASSTGGRNEQFF.

J is TRBJ1-2 and V is TRBV9; no firm D call. The V and J ends lost 4 bases and 4 bases respectively, with 20 bases between them. The length of the CDR3 is 16 residues. Germline-derived CDR1 and CDR2 are SGDLS and YYNGEE. CDR3 DNA sequence: TGTGCCAGCAGCCCCCAAGAGGGTACCCTTGGCTATGGCTACACCTTC. Its translation is CASSPQEGTLGYGYTF.

The gene calls are TRBV2 and TRBJ2-7; 10 nucleotides match TRBD1. The junction had 7 bases not matched to a gene; V was cut back by 1 base and J by 4 bases. The CDR3 is made up of 16 amino acids. Per germline, CDR1 SNHLY and CDR2 FYNNEI. CDR3 sequence reads: CASSEGIGQGVYEQYF. CDR3 in DNA: TGTGCCAGCAGTGAAGGTATTGGACAGGGGGTTTACGAGCAGTACTTC.

J is TRBJ1-4 and V is TRBV2, with 10 positions matching TRBD1. The CDR3 is 14 residues long. V lost 8 bases to trimming and J lost 8 bases; unmatched junction nucleotides: 8. Per germline, CDR1 SNHLY and CDR2 FYNNEI. CDR3 sequence (DNA): TGTGCCAGCTGCGCCGGGACAGGGGAGGAAAAACTGTTTTTT. Protein: CASCAGTGEEKLFF.

V is TRBV6-1 and J is TRBJ2-1; D is perhaps TRBD1 (6 bases). V lost 6 bases, J lost 7 bases, and 16 bases lay in between. The CDR3 runs to 14 residues. Germline V gives CDR1 MNHNS, CDR2 SASEGT. The CDR3, as DNA: TGTGCCAGCAGATGGACAGCCCAGTCGAATGAGCAGTTCTTC. Its translation is CASRWTAQSNEQFF.

This rearrangement joins TRBV11-2 to TRBJ2-5; 9 positions match TRBD1. Losses at the gene ends were 5 bases for V and 4 bases for J; bases not matched to a gene: 2. Germline V gives CDR1 SGHAT, CDR2 FQNNGV. CDR3 length: 13 amino acids. This CDR3 reads CASSGGQGETQYF. CDR3 nucleotide sequence: TGTGCCAGCAGCGGGGGACAGGGAGAGACCCAGTACTTC.

As for this clone: At one end the junction does not follow the germline gene, possibly because of a read error. The chain recombines TRBV11-3 with TRBJ2-2, with TRBD2 as a possible D gene (5 bases). The CDR3 is 15 residues long. CDR1 and CDR2 from the germline V gene are SGHNT and YENEEA. Written as DNA, the CDR3 is TGTGCCAGCTGCTTCGGCGAGGGGAACACCGGGGAGCTGTTTTTT. Its translation: CASCFGEGNTGELFF.

V gene TRBV7-3 combines with J gene TRBJ2-7, with D perhaps matching TRBD2 (7 bases). Germline CDR1 SGHTA, CDR2 FQGTGA. The CDR3 loop spans 14 amino acids. The V end lost 5 bases, the J end lost 6 bases, and 17 bases lay between the germline ends. The CDR3: CASSRGGRNGEQYF. The CDR3 region has the DNA TGTGCCAGCAGCAGGGGGGGGCGCAACGGCGAGCAGTACTTC.

This chain links TRBV11-2 with TRBJ1-2; TRBD1 might be the D (5 bases). The CDR3 runs 13 residues. V dropped 5 bases and J dropped 6 bases, with 13 bases sitting between them. CDR1 is SGHAT, CDR2 FQNNGV, per germline. The CDR3 bases are TGTGCCAGCAGCGTTGTTAGGGGAAATGGCTACACCTTC. This codes for CASSVVRGNGYTF.

This clone was detected once. The chain couples TRBV30 to TRBJ1-1, with no clear D. Trimming took off 2 bases at V and 3 bases at J, with 13 bases between the two ends. CDR3 length equals 14 residues. Germline V CDR1 and CDR2: GTSNPN, SVGIG (reference sequence). CDR3: CAWSPRGIHTEAFF. The CDR3 region has the DNA TGTGCCTGGAGTCCCCGTGGCATACACACTGAAGCTTTCTTT. Supplemented by reference TRBV30 and TRBJ1-1, the full variable domain reads SQTIHQWPATLVQPVGSPLSLECTVEGTSNPNLYWYRQAAGRGLQLLFYSVGIGQISSEVPQNLSASRPQDRQFILSSKKLLLSDSGFYLCAWSPRGIHTEAFFGQGTRLTVV.

The genes are TRBV29-1 and TRBJ1-2; 7 bases line up with TRBD1. Germline V gene sequence: CDR1 SQVTM, CDR2 ANQGSEA. The CDR3 extends over 16 amino acids. V was pared by 2 bases and J by 7 bases, with 16 bases of the junction left unmatched. The CDR3 spells CSVESTYYDREAGYTF. CDR3 DNA sequence: TGCAGCGTTGAATCGACATATTATGACAGGGAGGCTGGCTACACCTTC.

This sequence joins TRBV14 and TRBJ1-2, with D possibly TRBD1 on 5 matching bases. CDR3 length: 13 amino acids. CDR1 is SGHDN and CDR2 is FVKESK in the germline V gene. V lost 1 base, J lost 14 bases, and 17 bases lay in between. CDR3 bases: TGTGCCAGCAGCCAAGCGCGGGACGGCATTAGGACCTTC. Its protein is CASSQARDGIRTF.

The V and J genes are TRBV5-1 and TRBJ1-3; unclear D gene. This CDR3 has 15 amino acids. The ends were cut back, 4 bases at V and 0 bases at J, with 11 bases in the middle. Germline CDR1 reads SGHRS; CDR2 reads YFSETQ. In DNA, the CDR3 is TGCGCCAGCAGCCGCGACACCAGCTCTGGAAACACCATATATTTT. Amino acids: CASSRDTSSGNTIYF.

CDR3 DNA sequence: TGTGCCAGCAGCATACCGCCTGGCTCTCCCCACGAGCAGTACTTC. It translates to CASSIPPGSPHEQYF. The chain couples TRBV21-1 to TRBJ2-7; the table gives TRBD1 as D, unverified against the DNA. TRBV21-1 is shown as a pseudogene. This CDR3 region has 15 residues.